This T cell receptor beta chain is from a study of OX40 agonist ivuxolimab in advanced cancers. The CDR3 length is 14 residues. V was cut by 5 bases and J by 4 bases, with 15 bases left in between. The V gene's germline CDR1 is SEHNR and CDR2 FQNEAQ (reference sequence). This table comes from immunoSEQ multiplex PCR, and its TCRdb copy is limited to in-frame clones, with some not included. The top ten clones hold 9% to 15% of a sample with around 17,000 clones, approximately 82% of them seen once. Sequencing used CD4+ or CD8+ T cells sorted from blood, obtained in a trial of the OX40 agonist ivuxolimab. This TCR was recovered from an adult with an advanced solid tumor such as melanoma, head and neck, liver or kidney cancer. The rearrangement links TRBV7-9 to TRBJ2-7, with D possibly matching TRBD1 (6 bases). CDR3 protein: CASSTGTKPYEQYF. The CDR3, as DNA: TGTGCCAGCAGCACCGGGACAAAACCATACGAGCAGTACTTC.